This TCR beta chain was observed in a study of T cells expressing NK-cell markers. TCRdb reprocessed the 5' RACE reads and keeps a single row for each CDR3 protein, giving no DNA. In total, the table holds 450,000 to 600,000 distinct CDR3 sequences. Study results and caveats: Dominant NKG2C+ clonotypes were found to form about 1.0-7.5% of CD8+ T cells in five to seven donors.

Details on this clonotype: No antigen is known for it.

The germline V gene has CDR1 SGDLS and CDR2 YYNGEE. The CDR3 loop spans 18 amino acids. The sequence was collected from a man aged 18 to 30 in good health. The specimen sequenced was blood T cells: a sorted CD56 or NKG2C T cell subset, CD4+ or CD8+ T cells, or bulk PBMC T cells (not recorded which). The genes are TRBV9 and TRBJ2-1; TCRdb lists TRBD2, though no DNA is available to test this call. This chain's CDR3 is CASSVDGLRESSYNEQFF.